This TCR beta chain is from a study of blood T cells in healthy people across ages. About the research overall: Roughly one uniquely barcoded beta molecule per two T cells was captured.

A second PCR of about 6 to 11 cycles used a sample-barcoded 5' primer and a J-beta primer mix. Researchers report that a template-switch adaptor with 12 random nucleotides tagged each cDNA molecule. From the 5' RACE reads, TCRdb called clonotypes with MiXCR, one entry per CDR3 protein. The repertoire includes 1 million to 1.2 million distinct CDR3 sequences, roughly two fifths of them detected once, and around 12% sits in the top ten. V lost 1 base to trimming and J lost 9 bases, with 7 bases between them. The CDR3 has 13 amino acids. Germline assignment: CDR1 MGHRA and CDR2 YSYEKL. The study drew donors from healthy Caucasian individuals in Russia aged roughly 6 to 95. Drawn from each donor were 9 to 10 milliliters of peripheral blood. This clonotype showed up just a few times.

The sequencing sample was made of blood. This clonotype originated in a young man in good health. V is TRBV4-1 and J is TRBJ1-6; D not resolved. The chain's CDR3 is CASSQGKGSPLHF. Written as DNA, the CDR3 is TGCGCCAGCAGCCAAGGGAAGGGTTCACCCCTCCACTTT.